The clone carrying this T cell receptor beta chain is medium-sized (0.01 to 0.1%) in the sample. Its antigen is not known. This specimen comes from a study of metastatic and nonmetastatic thyroid tumors. Study-level background: Repertoires from blood and tumor or nodule tissue of malignant and benign thyroid patients were compared. Study observations and caveats: Malignant tumors reportedly showed significantly higher TCR beta diversity than benign nodules in both blood and tumor.

In the original analysis: To classify distant metastasis in papillary thyroid cancer, a model was built from CDR3 differences across clinicopathological groups. TCRdb used MiXCR to call clones anew from the PCR reads. None of the V and J calls come from the authors' own analysis; TCRdb made them. Of about 49,000 clones in the sample, around 4% were seen once. All patients were treatment-naive before thyroid surgery. This clonotype was sampled from a female donor with papillary thyroid cancer or a benign thyroid nodule (not recorded which). Some clones in this sample may be carry-over from other donors' samples. The sequencing input was blood.

This chain's CDR3 is CASSETGADGYTF. The CDR3 nucleotides read TGTGCCAGCAGTGAGACAGGGGCAGATGGCTACACCTTC. The chain has TRBV6-4 and TRBJ1-2; 8 bases are a match to TRBD1. This CDR3 is built from 13 residues. Trimming at V came to 3 bases and at J to 6 bases, leaving 3 bases not matched to a gene. CDR1 and CDR2 from the germline V gene are MRHNA and SNTAGT.